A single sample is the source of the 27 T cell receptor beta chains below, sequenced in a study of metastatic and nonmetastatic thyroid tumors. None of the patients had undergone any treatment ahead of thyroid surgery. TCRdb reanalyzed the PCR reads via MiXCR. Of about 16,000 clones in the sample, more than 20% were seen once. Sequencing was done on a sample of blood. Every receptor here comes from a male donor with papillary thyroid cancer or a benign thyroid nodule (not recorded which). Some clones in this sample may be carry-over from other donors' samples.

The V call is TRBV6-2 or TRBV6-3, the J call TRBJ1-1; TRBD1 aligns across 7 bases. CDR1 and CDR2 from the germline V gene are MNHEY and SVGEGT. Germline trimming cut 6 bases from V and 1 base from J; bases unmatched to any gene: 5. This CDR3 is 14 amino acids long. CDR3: CASRPTGPNTEAFF. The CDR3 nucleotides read TGTGCCAGCAGACCGACAGGGCCGAACACTGAAGCTTTCTTT.

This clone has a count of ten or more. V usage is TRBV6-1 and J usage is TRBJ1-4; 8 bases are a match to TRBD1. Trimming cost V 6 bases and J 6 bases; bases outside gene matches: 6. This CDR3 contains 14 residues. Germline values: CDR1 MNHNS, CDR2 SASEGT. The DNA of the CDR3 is TGTGCCAGCAGGAACGGACAGGGAGATGAAAAACTGTTTTTT. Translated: CASRNGQGDEKLFF.

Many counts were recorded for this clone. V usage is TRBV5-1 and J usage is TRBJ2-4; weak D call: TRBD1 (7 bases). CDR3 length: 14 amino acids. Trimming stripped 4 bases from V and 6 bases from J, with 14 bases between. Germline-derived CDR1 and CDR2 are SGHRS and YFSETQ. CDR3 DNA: TGCGCCAGCAGCCCAGGTCAGGGGGGAAACATTCAGTACTTC. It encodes CASSPGQGGNIQYF.

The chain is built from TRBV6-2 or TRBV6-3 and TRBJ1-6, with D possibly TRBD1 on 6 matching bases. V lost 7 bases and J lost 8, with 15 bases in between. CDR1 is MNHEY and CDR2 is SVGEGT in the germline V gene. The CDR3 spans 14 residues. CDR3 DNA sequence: TGTGCCAGCACTCAACAGGGCCTTCATTCACCCCTCCACTTT. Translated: CASTQQGLHSPLHF.

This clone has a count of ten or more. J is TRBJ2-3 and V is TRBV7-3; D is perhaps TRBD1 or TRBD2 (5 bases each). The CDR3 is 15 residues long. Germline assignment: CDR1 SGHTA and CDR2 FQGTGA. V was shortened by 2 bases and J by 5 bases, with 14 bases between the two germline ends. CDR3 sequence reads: CASSLSFGGGDTQYF. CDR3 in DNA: TGTGCCAGCAGCTTATCTTTTGGGGGTGGAGATACGCAGTATTTT. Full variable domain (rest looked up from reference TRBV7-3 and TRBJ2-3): GAGVSQTPSNKVTEKGKYVELRCDPISGHTALYWYRQSLGQGPEFLIYFQGTGAADDSGLPNDRFFAVRPEGSVSTLKIQRTERGDSAVYLCASSLSFGGGDTQYFGPGTRLTVL.

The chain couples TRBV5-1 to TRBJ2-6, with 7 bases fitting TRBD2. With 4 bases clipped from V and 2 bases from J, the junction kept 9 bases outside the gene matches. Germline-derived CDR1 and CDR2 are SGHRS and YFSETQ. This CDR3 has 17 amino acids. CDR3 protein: CASSPTVSGAGANVLTF. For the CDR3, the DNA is TGCGCCAGCAGCCCGACCGTGAGCGGGGCTGGGGCCAACGTCCTGACTTTC. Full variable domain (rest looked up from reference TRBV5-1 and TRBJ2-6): KAGVTQTPRYLIKTRGQQVTLSCSPISGHRSVSWYQQTPGQGLQFLFEYFSETQRNKGNFPGRFSGRQFSNSRSEMNVSTLELGDSALYLCASSPTVSGAGANVLTFGAGSRLTVL.

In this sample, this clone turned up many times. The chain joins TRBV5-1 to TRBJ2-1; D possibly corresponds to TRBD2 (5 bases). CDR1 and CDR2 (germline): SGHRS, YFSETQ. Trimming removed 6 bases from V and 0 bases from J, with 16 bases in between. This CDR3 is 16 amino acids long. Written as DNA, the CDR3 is TGCGCCAGCACCCCTCCGGGAAGGCGCTCCTACAATGAGCAGTTCTTC. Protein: CASTPPGRRSYNEQFF.

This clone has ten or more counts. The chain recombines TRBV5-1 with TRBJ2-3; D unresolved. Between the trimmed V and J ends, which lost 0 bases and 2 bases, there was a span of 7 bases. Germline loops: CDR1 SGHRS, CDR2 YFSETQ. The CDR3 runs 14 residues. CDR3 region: CASSLAAYTDTQYF. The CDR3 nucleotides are TGCGCCAGCAGCTTGGCCGCGTACACAGATACGCAGTATTTT.

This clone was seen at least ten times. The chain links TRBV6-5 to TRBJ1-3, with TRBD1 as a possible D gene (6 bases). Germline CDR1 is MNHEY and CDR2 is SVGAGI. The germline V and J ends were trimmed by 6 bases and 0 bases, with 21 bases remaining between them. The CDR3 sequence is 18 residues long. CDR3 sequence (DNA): TGTGCCAGCAGAGCTCCTGGCGGGGGGCCCCTCTCTGGAAACACCATATATTTT. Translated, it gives CASRAPGGGPLSGNTIYF.

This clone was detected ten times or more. The CDR3 DNA reads as TGTGCCAGCAGTTTTAGGCGTCAGGGGATTTACAATGAGCAGTTCTTC. As protein: CASSFRRQGIYNEQFF. The chain joins TRBV12-3 or TRBV12-4 to TRBJ2-1, with D perhaps TRBD1 (6 bases). The CDR3 has 16 amino acids. Trimming pared 3 bases from V and 4 bases from J, leaving 16 bases between.

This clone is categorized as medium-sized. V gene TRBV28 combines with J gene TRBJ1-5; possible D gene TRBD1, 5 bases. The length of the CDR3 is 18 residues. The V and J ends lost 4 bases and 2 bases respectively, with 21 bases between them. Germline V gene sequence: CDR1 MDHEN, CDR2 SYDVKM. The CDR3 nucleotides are TGTGCCAGCAGTTCTCCCCCCAGCAGGTCGGGGCGCAATCAGCCCCAGCATTTT. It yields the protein CASSSPPSRSGRNQPQHF.

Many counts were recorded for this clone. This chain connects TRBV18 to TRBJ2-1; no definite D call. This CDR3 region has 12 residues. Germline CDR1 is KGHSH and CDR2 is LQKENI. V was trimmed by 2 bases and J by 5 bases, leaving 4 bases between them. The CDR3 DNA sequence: TGTGCCAGCTCACCAACAGACAATGAGCAGTTCTTC. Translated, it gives CASSPTDNEQFF.

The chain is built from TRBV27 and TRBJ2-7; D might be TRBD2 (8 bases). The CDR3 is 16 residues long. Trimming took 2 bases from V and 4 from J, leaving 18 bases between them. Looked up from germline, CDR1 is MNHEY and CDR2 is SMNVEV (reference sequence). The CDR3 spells CASSLLGGGGGYEQYF. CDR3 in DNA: TGTGCCAGCAGTTTACTTGGAGGGGGCGGGGGGTACGAGCAGTACTTC.

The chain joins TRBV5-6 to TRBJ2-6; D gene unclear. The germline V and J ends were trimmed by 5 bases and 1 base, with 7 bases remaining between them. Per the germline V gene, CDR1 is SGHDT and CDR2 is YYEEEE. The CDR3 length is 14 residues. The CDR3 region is CASRSVSGANVLTF. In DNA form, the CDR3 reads TGTGCCAGCAGGTCGGTGTCTGGGGCCAACGTCCTGACTTTC. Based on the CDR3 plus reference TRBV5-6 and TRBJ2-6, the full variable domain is DAGVTQSPTHLIKTRGQQVTLRCSPKSGHDTVSWYQQALGQGPQFIFQYYEEEERQRGNFPDRFSGHQFPNYSSELNVNALLLGDSALYLCASRSVSGANVLTFGAGSRLTVL.

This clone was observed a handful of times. In DNA, the CDR3 is TGTGCCATCAGTGAACGACAGGTGACGAGTGAAAAACTGTTTTTT. This codes for CAISERQVTSEKLFF. J is TRBJ1-4 and V is TRBV10-3; TRBD1 might be the D (6 bases). Germline CDR1 is ENHRY and CDR2 is SYGVKD. The CDR3 is 15 amino acids. Trimming took off 3 bases at V and 7 bases at J, with 15 bases between the two ends.

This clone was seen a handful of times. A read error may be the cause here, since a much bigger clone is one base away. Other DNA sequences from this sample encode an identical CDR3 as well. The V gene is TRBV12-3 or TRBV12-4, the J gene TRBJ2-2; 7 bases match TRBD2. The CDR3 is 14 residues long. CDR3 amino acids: CVSRPRRGTGELFF. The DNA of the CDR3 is TGTGTCAGCAGACCACGGCGGGGGACCGGGGAGTTGTTTTTT.

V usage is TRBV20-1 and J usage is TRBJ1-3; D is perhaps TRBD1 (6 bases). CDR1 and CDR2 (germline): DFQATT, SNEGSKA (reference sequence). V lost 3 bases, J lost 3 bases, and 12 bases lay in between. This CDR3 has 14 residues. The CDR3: CSARETGSGNTIYF. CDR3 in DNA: TGCAGTGCTAGGGAAACAGGGAGTGGAAACACCATATATTTT.

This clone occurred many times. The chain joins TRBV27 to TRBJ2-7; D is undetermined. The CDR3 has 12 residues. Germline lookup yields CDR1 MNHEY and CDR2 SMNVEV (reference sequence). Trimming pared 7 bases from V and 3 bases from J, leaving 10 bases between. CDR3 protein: CASMNRLYEQYF. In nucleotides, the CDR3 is TGTGCCAGCATGAACAGACTCTACGAGCAGTACTTC.

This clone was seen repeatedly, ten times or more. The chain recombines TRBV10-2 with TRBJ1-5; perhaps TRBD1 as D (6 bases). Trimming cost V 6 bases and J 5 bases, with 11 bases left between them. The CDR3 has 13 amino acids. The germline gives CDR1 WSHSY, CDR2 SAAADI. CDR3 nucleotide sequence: TGCGCCAGCAGCCGAAGGGGGGATCAGCCCCAGCATTTT. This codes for CASSRRGDQPQHF.

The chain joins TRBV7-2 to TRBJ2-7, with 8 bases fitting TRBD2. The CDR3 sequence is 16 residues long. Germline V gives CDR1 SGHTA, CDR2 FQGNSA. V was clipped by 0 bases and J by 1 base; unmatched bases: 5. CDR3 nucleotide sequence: TGTGCCAGCAGCTTAGCCTCGGGAGGGGGTTCCTACGAGCAGTACTTC. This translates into CASSLASGGGSYEQYF.

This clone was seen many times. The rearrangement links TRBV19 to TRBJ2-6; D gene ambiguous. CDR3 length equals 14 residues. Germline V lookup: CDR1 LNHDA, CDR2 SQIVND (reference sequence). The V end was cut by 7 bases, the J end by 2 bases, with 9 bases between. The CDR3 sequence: CASTLLAGANVLTF. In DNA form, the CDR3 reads TGTGCCAGTACCCTATTGGCTGGGGCCAACGTCCTGACTTTC.

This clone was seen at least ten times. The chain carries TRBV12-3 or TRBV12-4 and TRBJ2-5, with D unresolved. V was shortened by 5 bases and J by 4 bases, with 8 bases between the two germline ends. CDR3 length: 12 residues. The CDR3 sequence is CASSPSGETQYF. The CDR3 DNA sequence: TGTGCCAGCAGTCCCTCAGGAGAGACCCAGTACTTC.

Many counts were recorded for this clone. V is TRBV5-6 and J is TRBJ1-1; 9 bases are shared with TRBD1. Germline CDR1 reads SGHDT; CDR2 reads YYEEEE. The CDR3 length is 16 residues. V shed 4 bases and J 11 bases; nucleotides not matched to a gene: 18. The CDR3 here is CASSPPGTGRTRGAFF. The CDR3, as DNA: TGTGCCAGCAGCCCGCCAGGGACAGGGCGTACGCGGGGGGCTTTCTTT.

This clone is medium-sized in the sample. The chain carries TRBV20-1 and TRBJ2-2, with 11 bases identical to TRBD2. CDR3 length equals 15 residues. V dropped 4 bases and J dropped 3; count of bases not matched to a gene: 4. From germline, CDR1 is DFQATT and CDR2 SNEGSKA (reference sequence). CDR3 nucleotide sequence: TGCAGTGCTACAGAGGGACTAGCGGACACCGGGGAGCTGTTTTTT. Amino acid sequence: CSATEGLADTGELFF.

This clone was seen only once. For the CDR3, the DNA is TGCGCCAGCAGCTCCGGGACAGGGACCTACGAGCAGTACTTC. Translating it yields CASSSGTGTYEQYF. The rearrangement joins TRBV5-1 to TRBJ2-7; the match to TRBD1 covers 9 bases. The CDR3 has 14 residues. V was pared by 3 bases and J by 2 bases, with 3 bases of the junction left unmatched. Per germline, CDR1 SGHRS and CDR2 YFSETQ.

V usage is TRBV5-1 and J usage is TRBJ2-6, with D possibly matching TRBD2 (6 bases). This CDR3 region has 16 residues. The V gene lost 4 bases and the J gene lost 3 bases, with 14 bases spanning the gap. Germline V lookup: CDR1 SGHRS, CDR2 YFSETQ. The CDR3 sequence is CASSGRFPGGANVLTF. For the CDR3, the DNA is TGCGCCAGCAGCGGGAGGTTCCCGGGTGGGGCCAACGTCCTGACTTTC.

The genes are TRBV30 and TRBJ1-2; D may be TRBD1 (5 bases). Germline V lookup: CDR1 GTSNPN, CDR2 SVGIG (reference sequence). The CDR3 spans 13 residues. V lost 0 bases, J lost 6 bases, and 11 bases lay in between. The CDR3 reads CAWSVAGWDGYTF. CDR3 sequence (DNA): TGTGCCTGGAGTGTCGCAGGGTGGGATGGCTACACCTTC.